This TCR beta chain appears in the sequencing data of a study of sequential checkpoint blockade in melanoma. Treatment denoted: randomized to nivolumab then ipilimumab (arm A) or the reverse (arm B). This CDR3 spans 15 amino acids. V shed 0 bases, J shed 12 bases, and the junction held 7 bases outside the gene matches. In germline, CDR1 is WSHSY, CDR2 SAAADI. Clones were sequenced by immunoSEQ multiplex PCR, and TCRdb holds only the in-frame ones, with some missing. The sample has 35,000 to 40,000 clones, about nine tenths seen once. This TCR was recovered from a human donor with melanoma. The sequencing used CD8+ T cells sorted from blood (inferred from file names), collected from a patient given nivolumab and ipilimumab in sequence. The genes are TRBV10-2 and TRBJ1-4; 10 nucleotides align to TRBD1. The CDR3 DNA follows: TGCGCCAGCAGTGAGTCTGGGACAGGGGCGCAAGAACTGTTTTTT. Translation gives CASSESGTGAQELFF.